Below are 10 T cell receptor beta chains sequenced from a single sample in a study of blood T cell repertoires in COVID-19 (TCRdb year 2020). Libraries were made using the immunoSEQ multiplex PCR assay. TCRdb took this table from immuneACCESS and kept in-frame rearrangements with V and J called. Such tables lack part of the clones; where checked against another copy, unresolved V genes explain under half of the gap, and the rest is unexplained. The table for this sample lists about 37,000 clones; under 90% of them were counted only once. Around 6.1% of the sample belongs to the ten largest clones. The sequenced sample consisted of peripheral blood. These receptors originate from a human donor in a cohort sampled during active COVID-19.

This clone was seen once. DNA for the CDR3: TGCGCCAGCAGCTTGGCCGTAACTAGCGGGATTGAGACCCAGTACTTC. Translated: CASSLAVTSGIETQYF. This rearrangement joins TRBV5-1 to TRBJ2-5; 10 bases agree with TRBD2. After removal of 0 bases from V and 5 bases from J, the junction contained 7 bases not matched to a gene. The CDR3 loop spans 16 amino acids. The V gene's germline CDR1 is SGHRS and CDR2 YFSETQ. The whole variable domain, filled in from reference TRBV5-1 and TRBJ2-5, reads KAGVTQTPRYLIKTRGQQVTLSCSPISGHRSVSWYQQTPGQGLQFLFEYFSETQRNKGNFPGRFSGRQFSNSRSEMNVSTLELGDSALYLCASSLAVTSGIETQYFGPGTRLLVL.

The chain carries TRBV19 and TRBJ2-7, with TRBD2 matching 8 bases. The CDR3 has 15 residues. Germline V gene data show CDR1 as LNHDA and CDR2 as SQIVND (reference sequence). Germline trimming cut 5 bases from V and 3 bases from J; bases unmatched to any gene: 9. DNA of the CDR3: TGTGCCAGTAGTCTCCGTGTGCGGGAGGTCTACGAGCAGTACTTC. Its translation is CASSLRVREVYEQYF.

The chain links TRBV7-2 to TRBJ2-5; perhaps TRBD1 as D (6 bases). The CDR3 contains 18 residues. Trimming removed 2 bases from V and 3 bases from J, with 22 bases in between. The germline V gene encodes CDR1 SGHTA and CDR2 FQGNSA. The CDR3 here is CASSLLLSPGTFEETQYF. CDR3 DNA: TGTGCCAGCAGCTTACTCCTCTCTCCAGGGACATTCGAAGAGACCCAGTACTTC.

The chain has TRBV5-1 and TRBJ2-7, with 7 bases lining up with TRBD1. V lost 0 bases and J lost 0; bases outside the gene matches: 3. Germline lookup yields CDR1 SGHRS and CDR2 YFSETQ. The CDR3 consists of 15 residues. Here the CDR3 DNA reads TGCGCCAGCAGCTTGGAGGGGGCGTACTCCTACGAGCAGTACTTC. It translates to CASSLEGAYSYEQYF.

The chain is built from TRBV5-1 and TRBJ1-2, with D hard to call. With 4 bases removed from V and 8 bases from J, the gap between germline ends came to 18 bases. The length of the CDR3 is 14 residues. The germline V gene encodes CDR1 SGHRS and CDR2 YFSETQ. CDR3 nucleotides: TGCGCCAGCAGCAGTCGGGCGGAGGGAGCGGGCTACACCTTC. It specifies CASSSRAEGAGYTF.

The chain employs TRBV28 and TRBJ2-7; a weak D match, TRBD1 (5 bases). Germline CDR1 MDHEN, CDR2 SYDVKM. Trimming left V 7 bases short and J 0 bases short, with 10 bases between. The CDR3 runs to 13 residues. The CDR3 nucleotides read TGTGCCAGCACCGAGACAGTCTCCTACGAGCAGTACTTC. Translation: CASTETVSYEQYF.

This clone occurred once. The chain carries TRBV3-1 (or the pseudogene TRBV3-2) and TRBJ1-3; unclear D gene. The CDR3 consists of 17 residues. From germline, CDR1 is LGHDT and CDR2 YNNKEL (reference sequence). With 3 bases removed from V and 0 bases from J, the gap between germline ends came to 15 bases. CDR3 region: CASSHGGRTLSGNTIYF. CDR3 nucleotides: TGTGCCAGCAGCCATGGAGGCAGAACCCTCTCTGGAAACACCATATATTTT.

CDR3 in DNA: TGCGCCAGCAGTGAGAACGCCGGGGGCACCGGGGAGCTGTTTTTT. Residues: CASSENAGGTGELFF. This chain links TRBV10-1 with TRBJ2-2; D may be TRBD2 (6 bases). The CDR3 contains 15 residues. In germline, CDR1 is WNHNN, CDR2 SYGVQD (reference sequence). The V end was cut by 2 bases, the J end by 4 bases, with 11 bases between.

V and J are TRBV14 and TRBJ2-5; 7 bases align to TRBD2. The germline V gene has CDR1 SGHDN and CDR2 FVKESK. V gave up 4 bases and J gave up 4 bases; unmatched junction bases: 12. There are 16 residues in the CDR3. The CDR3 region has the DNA TGTGCCAGCAGCCTGGACGGGAGGTTGGCGAGAGAGACCCAGTACTTC. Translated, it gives CASSLDGRLARETQYF.

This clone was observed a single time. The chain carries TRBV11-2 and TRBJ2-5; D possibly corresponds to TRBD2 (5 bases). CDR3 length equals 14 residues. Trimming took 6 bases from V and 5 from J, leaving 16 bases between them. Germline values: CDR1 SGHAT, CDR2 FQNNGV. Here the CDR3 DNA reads TGTGCCAGCAGTTCCAGAGGGAGCTTGGAGACCCAGTACTTC. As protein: CASSSRGSLETQYF.